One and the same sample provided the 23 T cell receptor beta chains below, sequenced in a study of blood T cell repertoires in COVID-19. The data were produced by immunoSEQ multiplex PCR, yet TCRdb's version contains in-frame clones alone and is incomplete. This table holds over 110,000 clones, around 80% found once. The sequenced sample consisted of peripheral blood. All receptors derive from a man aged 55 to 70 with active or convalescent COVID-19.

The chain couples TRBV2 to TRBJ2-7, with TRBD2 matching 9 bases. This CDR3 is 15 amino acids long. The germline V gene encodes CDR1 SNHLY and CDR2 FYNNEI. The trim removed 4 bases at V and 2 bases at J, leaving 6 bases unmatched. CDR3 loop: CASSATSGPTYEQYF. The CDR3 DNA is TGTGCCAGCAGTGCCACTAGCGGGCCTACCTACGAGCAGTACTTC.

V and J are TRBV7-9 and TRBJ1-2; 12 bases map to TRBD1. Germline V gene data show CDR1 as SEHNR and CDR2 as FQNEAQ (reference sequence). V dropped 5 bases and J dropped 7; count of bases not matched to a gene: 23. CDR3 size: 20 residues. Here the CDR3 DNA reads TGTGCCAGCAGCAGCTCGACCTCGGGACAGGGGGCTTTTGTAGAGAGTGGCTACACCTTC. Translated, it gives CASSSSTSGQGAFVESGYTF.

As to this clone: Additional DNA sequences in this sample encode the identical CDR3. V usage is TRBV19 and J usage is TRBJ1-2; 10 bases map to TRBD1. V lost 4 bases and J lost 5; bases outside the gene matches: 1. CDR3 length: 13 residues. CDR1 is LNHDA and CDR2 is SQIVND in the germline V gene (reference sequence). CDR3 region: CASSTGQGYGYTF. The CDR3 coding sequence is TGTGCCAGTAGTACGGGACAGGGGTATGGCTACACCTTC.

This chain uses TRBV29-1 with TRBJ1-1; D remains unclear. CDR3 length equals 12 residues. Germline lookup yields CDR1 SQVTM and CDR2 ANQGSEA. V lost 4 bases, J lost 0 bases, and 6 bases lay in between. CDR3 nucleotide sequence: TGCAGCGTTGTTTCAGTGAACACTGAAGCTTTCTTT. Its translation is CSVVSVNTEAFF.

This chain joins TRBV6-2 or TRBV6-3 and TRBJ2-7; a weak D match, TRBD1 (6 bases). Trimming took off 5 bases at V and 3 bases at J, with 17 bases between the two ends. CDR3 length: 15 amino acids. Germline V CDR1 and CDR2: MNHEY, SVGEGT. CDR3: CASSAPGQSIYEQYV. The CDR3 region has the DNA TGTGCCAGCAGTGCCCCGGGACAATCGATCTACGAGCAGTACGTC.

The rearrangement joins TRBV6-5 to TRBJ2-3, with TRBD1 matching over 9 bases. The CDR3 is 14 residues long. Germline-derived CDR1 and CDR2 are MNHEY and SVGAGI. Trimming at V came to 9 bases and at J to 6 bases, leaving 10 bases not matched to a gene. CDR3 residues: CASFPYRGHDTQYF. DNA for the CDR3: TGTGCCAGTTTCCCGTACAGGGGGCATGATACGCAGTATTTT.

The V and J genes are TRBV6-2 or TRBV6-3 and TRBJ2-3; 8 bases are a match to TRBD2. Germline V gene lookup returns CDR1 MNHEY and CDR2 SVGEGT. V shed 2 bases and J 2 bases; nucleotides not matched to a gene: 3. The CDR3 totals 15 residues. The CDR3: CASSYRGGLTDTQYF. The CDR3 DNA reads TGTGCCAGCAGTTACCGGGGGGGCCTCACAGATACGCAGTATTTT.

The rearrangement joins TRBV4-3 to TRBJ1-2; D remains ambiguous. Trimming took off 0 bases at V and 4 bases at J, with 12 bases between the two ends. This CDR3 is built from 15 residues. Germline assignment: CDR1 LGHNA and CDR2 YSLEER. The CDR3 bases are TGCGCCAGCAGCCAAGAATTAGGAGTTAGCTATGGCTACACCTTC. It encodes CASSQELGVSYGYTF.

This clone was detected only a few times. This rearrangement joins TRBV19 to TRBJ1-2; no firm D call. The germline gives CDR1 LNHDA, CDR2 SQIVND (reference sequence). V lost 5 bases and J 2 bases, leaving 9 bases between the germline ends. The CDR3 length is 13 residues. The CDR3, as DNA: TGTGCCAGTAGTCCCCTGGCCAACTATGGCTACACCTTC. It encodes CASSPLANYGYTF.

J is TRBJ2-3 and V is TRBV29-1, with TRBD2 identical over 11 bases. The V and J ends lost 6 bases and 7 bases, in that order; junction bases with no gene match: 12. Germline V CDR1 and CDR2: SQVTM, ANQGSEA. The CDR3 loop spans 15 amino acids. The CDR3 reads CSVQSIRLAGHTQYF. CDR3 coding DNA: TGCAGCGTACAATCGATCAGACTAGCGGGACATACGCAGTATTTT.

CDR3 DNA sequence: TGTGCCAGCAGTTTTCTCAGCGGGAGGGCCTCATCCTACAATGAGCAGTTCTTC. Amino acids: CASSFLSGRASSYNEQFF. V gene TRBV27 combines with J gene TRBJ2-1; 10 bases fit TRBD2. This CDR3 comprises 18 residues. Per germline, CDR1 MNHEY and CDR2 SMNVEV (reference sequence). Germline trimming cut 3 bases from V and 1 base from J; bases unmatched to any gene: 9.

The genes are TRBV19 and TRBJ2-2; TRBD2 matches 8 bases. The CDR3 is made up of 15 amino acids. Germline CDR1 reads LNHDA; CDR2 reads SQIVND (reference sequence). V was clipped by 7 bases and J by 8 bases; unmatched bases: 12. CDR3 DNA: TGTGCCAGTAAGGGGGGACTAGGTACGGCTGGGGAGCTGTTTTTT. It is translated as CASKGGLGTAGELFF. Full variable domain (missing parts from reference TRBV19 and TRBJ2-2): DGGITQSPKYLFRKEGQNVTLSCEQNLNHDAMYWYRQDPGQGLRLIYYSQIVNDFQKGDIAEGYSVSREKKESFPLTVTSAQKNPTAFYLCASKGGLGTAGELFFGEGSRLTVL.

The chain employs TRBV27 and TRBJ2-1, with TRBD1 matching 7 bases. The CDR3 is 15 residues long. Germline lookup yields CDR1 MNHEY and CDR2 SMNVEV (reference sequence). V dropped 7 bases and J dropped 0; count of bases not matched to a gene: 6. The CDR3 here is CASKGTANSYNEQFF. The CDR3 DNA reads TGTGCCAGCAAGGGGACAGCTAACTCCTACAATGAGCAGTTCTTC.

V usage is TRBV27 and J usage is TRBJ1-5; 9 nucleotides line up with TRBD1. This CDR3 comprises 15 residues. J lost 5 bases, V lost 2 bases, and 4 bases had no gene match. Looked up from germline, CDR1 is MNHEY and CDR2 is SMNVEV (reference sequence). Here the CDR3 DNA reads TGTGCCAGCAGTTTAAAGGGACAGGGCTATCAGCCCCAGCATTTT. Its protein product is CASSLKGQGYQPQHF.

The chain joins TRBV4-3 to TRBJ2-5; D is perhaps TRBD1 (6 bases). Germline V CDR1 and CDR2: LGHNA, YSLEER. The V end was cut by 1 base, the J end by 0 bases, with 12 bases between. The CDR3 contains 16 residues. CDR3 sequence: CASSQGDDRYQETQYF. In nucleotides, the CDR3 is TGCGCCAGCAGCCAAGGTGACGACAGGTACCAAGAGACCCAGTACTTC.

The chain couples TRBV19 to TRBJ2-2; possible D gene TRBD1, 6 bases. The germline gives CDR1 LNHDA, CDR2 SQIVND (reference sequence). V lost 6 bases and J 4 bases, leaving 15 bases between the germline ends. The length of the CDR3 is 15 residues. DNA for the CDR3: TGTGCCAGTAGAACAGGGTATCGGGTCACCGGGGAGCTGTTTTTT. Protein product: CASRTGYRVTGELFF.

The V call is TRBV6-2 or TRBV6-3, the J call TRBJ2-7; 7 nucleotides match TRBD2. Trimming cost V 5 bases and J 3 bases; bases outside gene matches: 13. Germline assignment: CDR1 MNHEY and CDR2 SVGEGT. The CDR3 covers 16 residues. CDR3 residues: CASSTLSSGHLYEQYV. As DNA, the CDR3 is TGTGCCAGCAGTACCCTTTCTAGCGGCCATCTCTACGAGCAGTACGTC.

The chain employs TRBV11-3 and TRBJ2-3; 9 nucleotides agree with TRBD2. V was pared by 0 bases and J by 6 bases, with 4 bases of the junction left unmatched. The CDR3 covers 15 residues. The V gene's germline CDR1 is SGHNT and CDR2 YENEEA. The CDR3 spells CASSLEGGREDTQYF. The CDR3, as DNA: TGTGCCAGCAGCTTAGAGGGCGGGAGGGAGGATACGCAGTATTTT.

CDR3 protein: CASSQGPGAVYGYTF. The CDR3 DNA follows: TGTGCCAGCAGCCAAGGACCTGGGGCAGTCTATGGCTACACCTTC. The V call is TRBV14, the J call TRBJ1-2; D possibly corresponds to TRBD1 (5 bases). V was trimmed by 1 base and J by 4 bases, leaving 13 bases between them. This CDR3 has 15 amino acids. Germline V gives CDR1 SGHDN, CDR2 FVKESK. The full variable domain, in which reference TRBV14 and TRBJ1-2 provide the parts outside the CDR3, is EAGVTQFPSHSVIEKGQTVTLRCDPISGHDNLYWYRRVMGKEIKFLLHFVKESKQDESGMPNNRFLAERTGGTYSTLKVQPAELEDSGVYFCASSQGPGAVYGYTFGSGTRLTVV.

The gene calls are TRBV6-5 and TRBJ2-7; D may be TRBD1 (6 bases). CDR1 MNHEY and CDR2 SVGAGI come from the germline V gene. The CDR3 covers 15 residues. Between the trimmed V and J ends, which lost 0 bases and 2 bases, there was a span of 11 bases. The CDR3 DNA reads TGTGCCAGCAGTTACTCGAGTTCAGGGGCCTACGAGCAGTACTTC. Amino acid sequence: CASSYSSSGAYEQYF.

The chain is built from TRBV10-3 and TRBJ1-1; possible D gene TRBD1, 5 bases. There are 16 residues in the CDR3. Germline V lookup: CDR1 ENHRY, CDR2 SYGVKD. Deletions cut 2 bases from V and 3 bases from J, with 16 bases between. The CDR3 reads CAISELGLGRDTEAFF. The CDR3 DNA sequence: TGTGCCATCAGTGAGCTGGGGCTCGGAAGGGACACTGAAGCTTTCTTT.

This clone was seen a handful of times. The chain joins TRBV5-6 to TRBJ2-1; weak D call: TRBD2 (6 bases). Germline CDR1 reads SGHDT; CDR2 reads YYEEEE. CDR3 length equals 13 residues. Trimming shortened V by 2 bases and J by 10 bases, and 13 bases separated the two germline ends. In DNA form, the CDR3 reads TGTGCCAGCAGCTTTTCGGTGGGGGGAGAGCAGTTCTTC. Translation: CASSFSVGGEQFF. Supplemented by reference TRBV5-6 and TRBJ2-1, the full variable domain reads DAGVTQSPTHLIKTRGQQVTLRCSPKSGHDTVSWYQQALGQGPQFIFQYYEEEERQRGNFPDRFSGHQFPNYSSELNVNALLLGDSALYLCASSFSVGGEQFFGPGTRLTVL.

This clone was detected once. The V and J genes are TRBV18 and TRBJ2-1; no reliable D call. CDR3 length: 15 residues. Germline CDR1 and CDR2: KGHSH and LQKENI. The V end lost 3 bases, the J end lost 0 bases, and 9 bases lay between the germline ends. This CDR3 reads CASSPLETSYNEQFF. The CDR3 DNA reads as TGTGCCAGCTCACCTCTAGAGACCTCCTACAATGAGCAGTTCTTC. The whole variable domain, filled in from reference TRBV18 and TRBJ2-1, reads NAGVMQNPRHLVRRRGQEARLRCSPMKGHSHVYWYRQLPEEGLKFMVYLQKENIIDESGMPKERFSAEFPKEGPSILRIQQVVRGDSAAYFCASSPLETSYNEQFFGPGTRLTVL.